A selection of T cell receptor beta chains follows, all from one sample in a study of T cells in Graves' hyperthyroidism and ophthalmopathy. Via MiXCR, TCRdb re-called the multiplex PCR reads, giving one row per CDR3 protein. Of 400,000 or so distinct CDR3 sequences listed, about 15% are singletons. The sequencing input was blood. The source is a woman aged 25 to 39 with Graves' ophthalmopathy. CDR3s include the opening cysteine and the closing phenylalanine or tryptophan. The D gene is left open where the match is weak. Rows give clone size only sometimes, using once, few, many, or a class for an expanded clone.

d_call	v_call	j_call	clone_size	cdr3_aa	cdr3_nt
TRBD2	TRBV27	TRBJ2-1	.	CASSFNSGGFGEQFF	TGTGCCAGCAGTTTCAATTCGGGGGGTTTTGGAGAGCAGTTCTTC
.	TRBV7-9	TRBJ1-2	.	CASSPQETNYGYTF	TGTGCCAGCAGTCCACAGGAAACTAACTATGGCTACACCTTC
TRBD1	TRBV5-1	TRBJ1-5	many	CASRPGTGGTSNQPQHF	TGCGCCAGCAGGCCCGGGACAGGGGGTACGAGCAATCAGCCCCAGCATTTT
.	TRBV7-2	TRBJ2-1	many	CASRLDMGEQFF	TGTGCCAGCAGACTAGATATGGGCGAGCAGTTCTTC
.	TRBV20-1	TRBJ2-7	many	CSARSSTDGEQYF	TGCAGTGCTAGGAGCAGTACGGATGGCGAGCAGTACTTC
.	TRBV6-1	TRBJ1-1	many	CASTLAGNTEAFF	TGTGCCAGCACCCTAGCGGGGAACACTGAAGCTTTCTTT
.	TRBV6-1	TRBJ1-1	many	CASSEVVGLNTEAFF	TGTGCCAGCAGTGAAGTGGTTGGGCTGAACACTGAAGCTTTCTTT
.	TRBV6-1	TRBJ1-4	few	CASSEDKKLFF	TGTGCCAGCAGTGAAGATAAAAAACTGTTTTTT
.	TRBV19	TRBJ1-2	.	CASRIGNGYTF	TGTGCCAGTAGGATTGGGAATGGCTACACCTTC
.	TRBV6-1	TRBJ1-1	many	CASSERAYTEAFF	TGTGCCAGCAGTGAACGGGCGTACACTGAAGCTTTCTTT
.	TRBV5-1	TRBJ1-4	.	CASSPPQGSPEKLFF	TGCGCCAGCAGCCCCCCGCAGGGGTCACCTGAAAAACTGTTTTTT
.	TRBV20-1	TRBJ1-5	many	CSARAGDRLAPQHF	TGCAGTGCTAGGGCAGGGGATCGTCTGGCGCCCCAGCATTTT
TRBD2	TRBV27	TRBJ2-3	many	CASTSVWGGTDTQYF	TGTGCCAGCACATCGGTTTGGGGGGGAACAGATACGCAGTATTTT
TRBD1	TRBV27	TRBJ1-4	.	CASSFSTGERFEKLFF	TGTGCCAGCAGTTTCTCGACAGGGGAGCGGTTTGAAAAACTGTTTTTT
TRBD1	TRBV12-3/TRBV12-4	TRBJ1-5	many	CASRRQGAAQPQHF	TGTGCCAGCAGACGACAGGGGGCTGCGCAGCCCCAGCATTTT
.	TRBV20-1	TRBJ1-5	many	CSAPGGQDNQPQHF	TGCAGTGCCCCTGGGGGGCAGGATAATCAGCCCCAGCATTTT
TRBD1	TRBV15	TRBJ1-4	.	CATSPRTGGTEKLFF	TGTGCCACCAGCCCGCGGACAGGGGGCACTGAAAAACTGTTTTTT
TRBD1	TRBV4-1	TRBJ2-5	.	CASSHLGQGVQETQYF	TGCGCCAGCAGCCACCTGGGACAGGGGGTACAAGAGACCCAGTACTTC
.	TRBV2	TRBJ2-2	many	CASRSSQGTGELFF	TGTGCCAGCAGATCCTCACAGGGAACCGGGGAGCTGTTTTTT
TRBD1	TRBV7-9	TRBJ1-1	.	CASSLNGGQGEAFF	TGTGCCAGCAGCTTAAATGGAGGACAGGGTGAAGCTTTCTTT
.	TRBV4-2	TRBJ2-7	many	CASSRDSSEQYF	TGTGCCAGCAGCCGCGATTCGTCCGAGCAGTACTTC
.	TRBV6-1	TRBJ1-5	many	CASSRIPQGSGGNQPQHF	TGTGCCAGCAGTAGAATACCCCAGGGGTCGGGTGGCAATCAGCCCCAGCATTTT
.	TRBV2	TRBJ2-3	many	CASSGSWAFGTDTQYF	TGTGCCAGCAGTGGAAGCTGGGCTTTCGGCACAGATACGCAGTATTTT